Included here is one T cell receptor beta chain sequence, with context. In the study's own analysis: Estimated nucleated cell counts came from reference gene primer amplification. The data were produced by immunoSEQ multiplex PCR, yet TCRdb's version contains in-frame clones alone and is incomplete. That table gives V, J and clone size, and the DNA gave D and trimming. Of 180,000 or so clones in the sample, 65% to 80% were seen once. The sample belongs to a study of blood T cell repertoires in COVID-19. Turning to the study itself: Donors in the United States, Italy and Spain gave samples during acute or convalescent COVID-19. From T cells, B-cell-depleted T cells, or PBMCs came the material, which was cDNA or gDNA.

The clonotype comes from a man in his fifties or sixties who had recovered from COVID-19. Sequencing was done on a sample of peripheral blood.

Written as DNA, the CDR3 is TGTGCCAGCAGCTTAAGACTACCAACAGATACGCAGTATTTT. Residues: CASSLRLPTDTQYF. The chain couples TRBV7-3 to TRBJ2-3; tentatively, D is TRBD2 (5 bases). This CDR3 contains 14 residues. The V and J ends lost 1 base and 3 bases respectively, with 8 bases between them. Germline assignment: CDR1 SGHTA and CDR2 FQGTGA.